What follows are 16 T cell receptor beta chains derived from one specimen sequenced in a study of blood T cell repertoires in COVID-19. The method was immunoSEQ multiplex PCR; TCRdb's version includes in-frame clones alone and lacks a portion of them. The data contain around 220,000 clones, around 82% of them singletons. Sequencing was performed on PBMCs or T cells enriched from blood (not recorded which). The receptors here all came from a woman in her thirties or forties with acute COVID-19.

In this sample, this clone turned up once. This chain joins TRBV23-1 and TRBJ1-2; D perhaps matches TRBD1 (5 bases). TRBV23-1 is an ORF, with its function uncertain. The length of the CDR3 is 14 residues. The V end was cut by 2 bases, the J end by 3 bases, with 10 bases between. As DNA, the CDR3 is TGCGCCAGCAGTCAAACGGGGGATGACTATGGCTACACCTTC. Translated, it gives CASSQTGDDYGYTF.

The chain couples TRBV30 to TRBJ2-7, with a tentative D call TRBD1 (5 bases). Germline CDR1 reads GTSNPN; CDR2 reads SVGIG (reference sequence). The CDR3 extends over 11 amino acids. The V end lost 5 bases, the J end lost 3 bases, and 8 bases lay between the germline ends. Here the CDR3 DNA reads TGTGCCTGGGACAGTAGCTACGAGCAGTACTTC. Amino acids: CAWDSSYEQYF.

The chain has TRBV10-3 and TRBJ1-2; D unclear. The germline CDR1 and CDR2 sequences are ENHRY and SYGVKD. Trimming took 4 bases from V and 0 from J, leaving 9 bases between them. This CDR3 has 14 amino acids. The CDR3 region is CAISVVTANYGYTF. The CDR3 DNA reads TGTGCCATCAGTGTAGTAACAGCTAACTATGGCTACACCTTC.

This clone was observed once. The CDR3 DNA reads TGTGCCAGCAGCCCAACAGGGGCCAACTATGGCTACACCTTC. It specifies CASSPTGANYGYTF. This chain links TRBV3-1 (or the pseudogene TRBV3-2) with TRBJ1-2, with 7 bases identical to TRBD1. The CDR3 sequence is 14 residues long. CDR1 is LGHDT and CDR2 is YNNKEL in the germline V gene (reference sequence). The junction had 4 bases not matched to a gene; V was cut back by 4 bases and J by 2 bases.

The chain couples TRBV6-5 to TRBJ1-1; 7 nucleotides align to TRBD1. Trimming at V came to 7 bases and at J to 5 bases, leaving 10 bases not matched to a gene. CDR1 and CDR2 (germline): MNHEY, SVGAGI. The CDR3 is 14 residues long. DNA for the CDR3: TGTGCCAGCATATCCCGGGACAGAAAAACTGAAGCTTTCTTT. Translation gives CASISRDRKTEAFF.

Concerning this clone itself: The germline gene is not matched at one end of the junction; a read error may be the cause. The rearrangement uses TRBV29-1 and TRBJ2-5; the D gene is possibly TRBD2 (6 bases). There are 14 residues in the CDR3. Looked up from germline, CDR1 is SQVTM and CDR2 is ANQGSEA. For the CDR3, the DNA is TGCAGCCCTCAGCCACCGGGGGTTCAAGGGACCCAGTACTTC. Its translation: CSPQPPGVQGTQYF.

This chain uses TRBV7-3 with TRBJ2-7, with 7 bases lining up with TRBD1. Germline V lookup: CDR1 SGHTA, CDR2 FQGTGA. V shed 4 bases and J 5 bases; nucleotides not matched to a gene: 5. The CDR3 has 13 amino acids. In DNA form, the CDR3 reads TGTGCCAGCAGCTCGCAGGGGGTCCACGAGCAGTACTTC. Amino acid sequence: CASSSQGVHEQYF.

The chain employs TRBV5-8 and TRBJ2-7; possibly TRBD2 for D (11 bases). V dropped 10 bases and J dropped 3 bases, with 23 bases sitting between them. The germline V gene encodes CDR1 SGHTS and CDR2 YDEGEE. There are 15 residues in the CDR3. Here the CDR3 DNA reads TGTGCCGGGGACAGGGGACTAGCGGCACACTACGAGCAGTACTTC. This gives the protein CAGDRGLAAHYEQYF.

The chain's CDR3 is CASSYSSGYQETQYF. The CDR3 bases are TGTGCCAGCAGTTACTCGTCAGGGTACCAAGAGACCCAGTACTTC. This chain uses TRBV6-5 with TRBJ2-5, with a tentative D call TRBD1 (5 bases). The CDR3 has 15 amino acids. V was clipped by 0 bases and J by 0 bases, with 8 bases between them. CDR1 is MNHEY and CDR2 is SVGAGI in the germline V gene.

This clone was recorded only once. The J gene is TRBJ2-3, the V gene TRBV11-2; 8 nucleotides agree with TRBD1. J was trimmed by 13 bases and V by 5 bases; bases with no gene match: 8. Germline assignment: CDR1 SGHAT and CDR2 FQNNGV. This CDR3 comprises 12 residues. CDR3 DNA sequence: TGTGCCAGCAGCCCCCCGACAGGGGAAGAGTATTTT. Amino acids: CASSPPTGEEYF.

This chain joins TRBV18 and TRBJ1-5; TRBD1 is a possible D gene (6 bases). Germline V gives CDR1 KGHSH, CDR2 LQKENI. The CDR3 has 15 amino acids. Trimming shortened V by 3 bases and J by 3 bases, and 12 bases separated the two germline ends. CDR3 sequence: CASSPPGQINQPQHF. The CDR3 DNA reads as TGTGCCAGCTCACCCCCGGGACAAATCAATCAGCCCCAGCATTTT.

This clone was recorded many times. The chain employs TRBV5-5 and TRBJ1-5; D may be TRBD1 (5 bases). Trimming took off 0 bases at V and 0 bases at J, with 10 bases between the two ends. Germline CDR1 SGHKS, CDR2 YYEKEE (reference sequence). The CDR3 sequence is 16 residues long. CDR3 bases: TGTGCCAGCAGCTTGGTCAGGGTGGTTAGCAATCAGCCCCAGCATTTT. Amino acid sequence: CASSLVRVVSNQPQHF.

The V call is TRBV7-2, the J call TRBJ1-5; TRBD1 matches at 8 bases. The V and J ends lost 2 bases and 1 base, in that order; junction bases with no gene match: 1. Germline V gene sequence: CDR1 SGHTA, CDR2 FQGNSA. The CDR3 runs 15 residues. CDR3 sequence: CASSLRTGSNQPQHF. DNA for the CDR3: TGTGCCAGCAGCTTAAGGACAGGGAGCAATCAGCCCCAGCATTTT.

The gene calls are TRBV6-5 and TRBJ1-5; 9 nucleotides match TRBD1. Trimming removed 2 bases from V and 11 bases from J; junction bases left unmatched: 10. Germline loops: CDR1 MNHEY, CDR2 SVGAGI. The CDR3 contains 15 residues. The CDR3: CASSYATGGARAQHF. The CDR3 nucleotides are TGTGCCAGCAGTTACGCGACAGGGGGTGCAAGGGCCCAGCATTTT.

This sequence joins TRBV24-1 and TRBJ1-6; D gene ambiguous. The ends were cut back, 3 bases at V and 10 bases at J, with 12 bases in the middle. This CDR3 is 14 amino acids long. Germline lookup yields CDR1 KGHDR and CDR2 SFDVKD. Here the CDR3 reads CATSDRRVGSPLHF. The DNA of the CDR3 is TGTGCCACCAGTGATCGACGGGTAGGCTCACCCCTCCACTTT.

The genes are TRBV5-1 and TRBJ2-3; D gene unclear. Germline V gene lookup returns CDR1 SGHRS and CDR2 YFSETQ. The CDR3 runs to 14 residues. V lost 0 bases and J 1 base, leaving 6 bases between the germline ends. The CDR3 sequence is CASSLGLRTDTQYF. The CDR3 nucleotides are TGCGCCAGCAGCTTGGGGCTTCGCACAGATACGCAGTATTTT. Full variable domain (rest looked up from reference TRBV5-1 and TRBJ2-3): KAGVTQTPRYLIKTRGQQVTLSCSPISGHRSVSWYQQTPGQGLQFLFEYFSETQRNKGNFPGRFSGRQFSNSRSEMNVSTLELGDSALYLCASSLGLRTDTQYFGPGTRLTVL.